This TCR beta chain was sequenced during a study of a mutant IDH1 vaccine in newly diagnosed glioma. Study overall: Receipt of radiotherapy, temozolomide, or both preceded the study, and most received both. V12 occurred at week 35 and V13 at week 47.

Time point: week 35, safety follow-up. With topical imiquimod, each dose of the vaccine consisted of 300 ug of mutant IDH1 20-mer peptide. Judged by abundance, this clone is medium-sized. Antigen unknown. Sequencing used immunoSEQ multiplex PCR; TCRdb keeps in-frame clones, though not all of them. The sample includes tens of thousands of clones, about 85% of them seen just once. The ends lost 5 bases at V and 3 bases at J; junction bases unmatched: 3. The length of the CDR3 is 15 residues. CDR1 is LNHDA, CDR2 SQIVND, per germline (reference sequence). This chain uses TRBV19 with TRBJ2-1; 11 positions match TRBD2. This clonotype was obtained from a man aged 25 to 40 with glioma. The source material was PBMCs, sampled from a glioma patient whose treatment included an IDH1 peptide vaccine. DNA for the CDR3: TGTGCCAGTAGTGGGGGACTAGCGGTCTACAATGAGCAGTTCTTC. Translating it yields CASSGGLAVYNEQFF.